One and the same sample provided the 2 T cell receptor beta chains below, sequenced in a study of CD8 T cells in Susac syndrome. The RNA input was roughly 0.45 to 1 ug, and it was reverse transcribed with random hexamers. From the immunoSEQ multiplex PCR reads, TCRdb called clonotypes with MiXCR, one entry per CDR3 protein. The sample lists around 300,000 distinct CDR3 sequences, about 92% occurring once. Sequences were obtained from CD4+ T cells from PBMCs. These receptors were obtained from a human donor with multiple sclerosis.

CDR3 sequence reads: CSVLRRGGRDEQFF. CDR3 in DNA: TGCAGCGTTTTACGGAGGGGGGGTAGGGATGAGCAGTTCTTC. The rearrangement uses TRBV29-1 and TRBJ2-1, with D perhaps TRBD2 (7 bases). The CDR3 consists of 14 residues. Trimming left V 5 bases short and J 8 bases short, with 19 bases between. Germline V gene lookup returns CDR1 SQVTM and CDR2 ANQGSEA.

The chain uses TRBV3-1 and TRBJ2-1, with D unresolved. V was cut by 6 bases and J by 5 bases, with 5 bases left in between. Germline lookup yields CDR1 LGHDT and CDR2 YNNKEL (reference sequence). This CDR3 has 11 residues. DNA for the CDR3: TGTGCCAGCAGACAGAACAATGAGCAGTTCTTC. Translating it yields CASRQNNEQFF.